This TCR beta chain was sequenced during a study of blood T cell repertoires in COVID-19. In the study overall: T cells, B-cell-depleted T cells, or PBMCs supplied cDNA or gDNA.

This CDR3 comprises 13 residues. Per germline, CDR1 MDHEN and CDR2 SYDVKM. V was clipped by 10 bases and J by 5 bases; unmatched bases: 7. Clones were read by immunoSEQ multiplex PCR, and TCRdb kept only the in-frame ones, dropping some. The table has 290,000 or so clones, 85% to 90% seen once. Material for sequencing was peripheral blood. The clonotype was recovered from a man between 65 and 85 years old with acute or convalescent COVID-19. This chain uses TRBV28 with TRBJ1-2; 10 positions agree with TRBD1. This chain's CDR3 is CATGRDRGYGYTF. CDR3 coding DNA: TGTGCCACGGGAAGGGACAGGGGATATGGCTACACCTTC.